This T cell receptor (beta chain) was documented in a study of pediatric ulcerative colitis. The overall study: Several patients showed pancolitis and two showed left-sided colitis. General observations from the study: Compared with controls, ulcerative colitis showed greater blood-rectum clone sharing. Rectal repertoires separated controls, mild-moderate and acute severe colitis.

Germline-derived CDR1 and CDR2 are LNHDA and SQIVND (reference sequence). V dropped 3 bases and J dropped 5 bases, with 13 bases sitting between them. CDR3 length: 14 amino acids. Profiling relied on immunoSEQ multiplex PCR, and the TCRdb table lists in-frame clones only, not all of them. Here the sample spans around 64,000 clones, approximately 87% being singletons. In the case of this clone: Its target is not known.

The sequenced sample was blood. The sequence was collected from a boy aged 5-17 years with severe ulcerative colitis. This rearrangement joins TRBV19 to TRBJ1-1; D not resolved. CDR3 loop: CASSIGPLGTEAFF. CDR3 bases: TGTGCCAGTAGTATTGGCCCTTTAGGGACTGAAGCTTTCTTT.